This is a list of T cell receptor beta chains from one sample in a study of cytomegalovirus exposure and HLA in healthy donors. Clones were sequenced by immunoSEQ multiplex PCR, and TCRdb holds only the in-frame ones, with some missing. The table shows under 300,000 clones, with about 86% occurring only once. The sequencing sample was made of PBMCs. The receptors here all came from an older woman in good health and CMV-seropositive. The CDR3 runs from the conserved cysteine through the conserved F or W. A D gene is named only where the DNA matches it firmly. Only part of the rows carry a size: once, few, many, or a class if the clone is expanded.

v_call: TRBV19; d_call: TRBD1; j_call: TRBJ1-2; clone_size: .; cdr3_nt: TGTGCCAGTACCCTTACCGGGACAGTGAACTATGGCTACACCTTC; cdr3_aa: CASTLTGTVNYGYTF
v_call: TRBV18; d_call: .; j_call: TRBJ1-1; clone_size: .; cdr3_nt: TGTGCCAGCTCACCATGGGCCGTTGGGGAAGGGGCTGAAGCTTTCTTT; cdr3_aa: CASSPWAVGEGAEAFF
v_call: TRBV12-5; d_call: TRBD1; j_call: TRBJ1-1; clone_size: few; cdr3_nt: TGTGCTAGTGGCCGCGACAGGGGGCTAGCTTTCTTT; cdr3_aa: CASGRDRGLAFF
v_call: TRBV5-1; d_call: .; j_call: TRBJ1-2; clone_size: .; cdr3_nt: TGCGCCAGCAGCTTGGAGGGGCATGGCTACACCTTC; cdr3_aa: CASSLEGHGYTF
v_call: TRBV10-1; d_call: TRBD1; j_call: TRBJ2-7; clone_size: .; cdr3_nt: TGCGCCACCTCGCAAGGACAGGGGGCCGGCGGGCAGTACTTC; cdr3_aa: CATSQGQGAGGQYF
v_call: TRBV5-1; d_call: .; j_call: TRBJ1-3; clone_size: .; cdr3_nt: TGCGCCAGCAGCTTGGCCAGAGACAGACTCCCATCTGGAAACACCATATATTTT; cdr3_aa: CASSLARDRLPSGNTIYF
v_call: TRBV27; d_call: TRBD1; j_call: TRBJ1-2; clone_size: once; cdr3_nt: TGTGCCAGCAGGAGGGGGCTGGAAGTTTCTGGCTACACCTTC; cdr3_aa: CASRRGLEVSGYTF
v_call: TRBV10-3; d_call: .; j_call: TRBJ2-7; clone_size: .; cdr3_nt: TGTGCCATCAGGCGGGCGGAACGCTCCTACGAGCAGTACTTC; cdr3_aa: CAIRRAERSYEQYF
v_call: TRBV19; d_call: TRBD1; j_call: TRBJ2-1; clone_size: .; cdr3_nt: TGTGCCAGTAGTTATTCCGGGACAGGGGTCCTAACGAGCTCCTACAATGAGCAGTTCTTC; cdr3_aa: CASSYSGTGVLTSSYNEQFF
v_call: TRBV9; d_call: TRBD1; j_call: TRBJ2-2; clone_size: .; cdr3_nt: TGTGCCAGCAGCCCACCCGGACAGGGGGCACACACCGGGGAGCTGTTTTTT; cdr3_aa: CASSPPGQGAHTGELFF
v_call: TRBV27; d_call: TRBD2; j_call: TRBJ2-7; clone_size: .; cdr3_nt: TGTGCCAGCAACTCGAATAGCGGGAGGACCTACGAGCAGTACTTC; cdr3_aa: CASNSNSGRTYEQYF
v_call: TRBV5-1; d_call: TRBD2; j_call: TRBJ2-1; clone_size: .; cdr3_nt: TGCGCCAGCAGCGAAACTAGCGGGGAATACAATGAGCAGTTCTTC; cdr3_aa: CASSETSGEYNEQFF
v_call: TRBV6-1; d_call: .; j_call: TRBJ1-2; clone_size: .; cdr3_nt: TGTGCCAGCAGTGCGACCGGGACACCCTCTGCTAGCTATGGCTACACCTTC; cdr3_aa: CASSATGTPSASYGYTF
v_call: TRBV7-9; d_call: TRBD1; j_call: TRBJ2-2; clone_size: .; cdr3_nt: TGTGCCAGCAGCGAGGGACAGGGGAACACCGGGGAGCTGTTTTTT; cdr3_aa: CASSEGQGNTGELFF
v_call: TRBV5-8; d_call: .; j_call: TRBJ2-1; clone_size: .; cdr3_nt: TGTGCCAGCAGTTCCAGGGTAGGAGCCTACAATGAGCAGTTCTTC; cdr3_aa: CASSSRVGAYNEQFF
v_call: TRBV6-5; d_call: .; j_call: TRBJ2-1; clone_size: .; cdr3_nt: TGTGCCAGCAGTCTCCATCGACAGCCCTACAATGAGCAGTTCTTC; cdr3_aa: CASSLHRQPYNEQFF